The 21 T cell receptor beta chains below were found in one sample sequenced in a study of T-cell reconstitution after alpha-beta-depleted transplantation in children. The TCRbeta library incorporated unique molecular identifiers. TCRdb re-called the PCR reads with MiXCR, one entry per CDR3 protein. The sample shows a few hundred thousand distinct CDR3 sequences, approximately 12% of them seen only once. The sample here was PBMCs, mostly from graft donor cells, taken 360 days after TCRalphabeta/CD19-depleted stem cell transplant. The receptor set was obtained from a male patient between 10 and 17 years old who had a stem cell transplant for acute myeloid leukemia, so the T cells may come from the graft donor.

The chain has TRBV9 and TRBJ2-1; a weak D match, TRBD1 (5 bases). Germline values: CDR1 SGDLS, CDR2 YYNGEE. Between the trimmed V and J ends, which lost 2 bases and 6 bases, there was a span of 15 bases. The CDR3 has 15 residues. Here the CDR3 reads CASSVGPRPGNEQFF. The DNA for the CDR3 is TGTGCCAGCAGCGTGGGGCCACGGCCGGGCAATGAGCAGTTCTTC.

This clonotype was detected ten times or more. The chain carries TRBV27 and TRBJ2-7, with 9 bases lining up with TRBD2. The CDR3 consists of 13 residues. From germline, CDR1 is MNHEY and CDR2 SMNVEV (reference sequence). Trimming at V came to 2 bases and at J to 12 bases, leaving 8 bases not matched to a gene. CDR3 sequence: CASSLGGLALRYF. The CDR3 bases are TGTGCCAGCAGTTTAGGGGGACTAGCTTTGCGGTACTTC.

The chain joins TRBV10-3 to TRBJ2-2; 14 nucleotides match TRBD2. This CDR3 comprises 17 residues. Germline V gene data show CDR1 as ENHRY and CDR2 as SYGVKD. The V gene end was trimmed by 5 bases and the J gene end by 5 bases; junction bases not matched to a gene: 7. CDR3 sequence reads: CAISTGLAGEETGELFF. The CDR3, as DNA: TGTGCCATCAGTACGGGACTAGCGGGAGAAGAAACCGGGGAGCTGTTTTTT.

This clonotype was seen more than once but under ten times. The chain recombines TRBV20-1 with TRBJ1-3, with D unresolved. The germline gives CDR1 DFQATT, CDR2 SNEGSKA (reference sequence). This CDR3 contains 15 residues. V lost 3 bases, J lost 4 bases, and 16 bases lay in between. The CDR3 coding sequence is TGCAGTGCTAGTGGGGAAGCCGGGCAGGGAAACACCATATATTTT. Protein sequence: CSASGEAGQGNTIYF.

The chain carries TRBV7-6 and TRBJ2-7, with 14 nucleotides matching TRBD2. The ends lost 5 bases at V and 5 bases at J; junction bases unmatched: 8. The CDR3 is 16 residues long. Per the germline V gene, CDR1 is SGHVS and CDR2 is FNYEAQ. Written as DNA, the CDR3 is TGTGCCAGCAGCGCGGGACTAGCGGGAGTATCCAACGAGCAGTACTTC. Protein sequence: CASSAGLAGVSNEQYF.

The chain joins TRBV29-1 to TRBJ1-1, with a weak D call TRBD1 (6 bases). CDR1 and CDR2 from the germline V gene are SQVTM and ANQGSEA. V was trimmed by 6 bases and J by 12 bases, leaving 14 bases between them. This CDR3 contains 10 residues. The CDR3: CSVPGEGTFF. CDR3 in DNA: TGCAGCGTCCCAGGGGAGGGGACTTTCTTT.

V gene TRBV29-1 combines with J gene TRBJ1-5; D ambiguous. Germline-derived CDR1 and CDR2 are SQVTM and ANQGSEA. This CDR3 contains 13 residues. Trimming cost V 3 bases and J 1 base, with 7 bases left between them. The CDR3, as DNA: TGCAGCGTTGAGGAAGGAAGCAATCAGCCCCAGCATTTT. As protein: CSVEEGSNQPQHF.

The chain recombines TRBV12-3 or TRBV12-4 with TRBJ2-7, with 11 nucleotides matching TRBD2. Trimming removed 3 bases from V and 4 bases from J; junction bases left unmatched: 5. This CDR3 is 15 amino acids long. The CDR3 DNA sequence: TGTGCCAGCAGTTTGCGATCTAGCGGGAGGTACGAGCAGTACTTC. Its protein is CASSLRSSGRYEQYF.

The chain joins TRBV20-1 to TRBJ2-1; tentatively, D is TRBD2 (6 bases). V was trimmed by 6 bases and J by 0 bases, leaving 12 bases between them. Germline V gene lookup returns CDR1 DFQATT and CDR2 SNEGSKA (reference sequence). The CDR3 spans 14 residues. For the CDR3, the DNA is TGCAGTGCGACCCGGGGGAGCTCCTACAATGAGCAGTTCTTC. It specifies CSATRGSSYNEQFF.

The V and J genes are TRBV4-1 and TRBJ2-1; 7 bases line up with TRBD2. The CDR3 spans 15 residues. V was clipped by 1 base and J by 7 bases; unmatched bases: 7. Looked up from germline, CDR1 is MGHRA and CDR2 is YSYEKL. CDR3 sequence: CASSQGWTRGNEQFF. Written as DNA, the CDR3 is TGCGCCAGCAGCCAAGGTTGGACTAGGGGAAATGAGCAGTTCTTC.

This clonotype was detected only a few times. The chain couples TRBV7-9 to TRBJ2-7; the D gene is possibly TRBD2 (6 bases). V was pared by 4 bases and J by 3 bases, with 16 bases between. This CDR3 contains 15 residues. Germline V gene lookup returns CDR1 SEHNR and CDR2 FQNEAQ (reference sequence). The CDR3 DNA reads TGTGCCAGCAGCTCGGGACTGATGCATTACTACGAGCAGTACTTC. This codes for CASSSGLMHYYEQYF. Full variable domain (remainder filled in from reference TRBV7-9 and TRBJ2-7): DTGVSQNPRHKITKRGQNVTFRCDPISEHNRLYWYRQTLGQGPEFLTYFQNEAQLEKSRLLSDRFSAERPKGSFSTLEIQRTEQGDSAMYLCASSSGLMHYYEQYFGPGTRLTVT.

V usage is TRBV6-5 and J usage is TRBJ1-2; D might be TRBD1 (6 bases). Per the germline V gene, CDR1 is MNHEY and CDR2 is SVGAGI. This CDR3 has 16 amino acids. V was shortened by 2 bases and J by 3 bases, with 16 bases between the two germline ends. The CDR3 region is CASSYGFGGLDYGYTF. The CDR3 DNA sequence: TGTGCCAGCAGTTACGGTTTCGGGGGCCTCGACTATGGCTACACCTTC.

The V and J genes are TRBV4-3 and TRBJ2-1; a possible D gene is TRBD2 (5 bases). From germline, CDR1 is LGHNA and CDR2 YSLEER. V gave up 0 bases and J gave up 11 bases, with 11 bases separating them. CDR3 length equals 13 residues. CDR3 residues: CASSQDQLDKQFF. CDR3 sequence (DNA): TGCGCCAGCAGCCAAGATCAACTAGATAAGCAGTTCTTC.

The table lists this clonotype with many counts. The J gene is TRBJ2-3, the V gene TRBV25-1; D is possibly TRBD1 or TRBD2 (5 bases each). CDR1 is MGHDK, CDR2 SYGVNS, per germline. V was clipped by 0 bases and J by 6 bases, with 13 bases between them. The CDR3 is made up of 15 amino acids. The CDR3 sequence: CASSEYEGSADTQYF. DNA for the CDR3: TGTGCCAGCAGTGAATATGAGGGGTCCGCGGATACGCAGTATTTT.

At least ten counts were recorded for this clonotype. V and J are TRBV29-1 and TRBJ2-7; D perhaps matches TRBD2 (5 bases). The V end lost 5 bases, the J end lost 0 bases, and 8 bases lay between the germline ends. The CDR3 is 12 residues long. CDR1 is SQVTM and CDR2 is ANQGSEA in the germline V gene. The CDR3 bases are TGCAGCGTTCTGGAGGTCTCCTACGAGCAGTACTTC. It specifies CSVLEVSYEQYF.

This clonotype was observed a handful of times. The rearrangement links TRBV11-2 to TRBJ2-5, with TRBD2 as a possible D gene (5 bases). Per germline, CDR1 SGHAT and CDR2 FQNNGV. The CDR3 runs to 16 residues. V was trimmed by 2 bases and J by 0 bases, leaving 13 bases between them. The CDR3, as DNA: TGTGCCAGCAGCTTATCAAGGACTTACCACCAAGAGACCCAGTACTTC. It is translated as CASSLSRTYHQETQYF.

Concerning this clonotype itself: A junction boundary mismatches the germline segment, possibly from a read error. V usage is TRBV24-1 and J usage is TRBJ2-7; a possible D gene is TRBD1 (5 bases). CDR1 is KGHDR and CDR2 is SFDVKD in the germline V gene. The CDR3 contains 14 residues. CDR3 loop: CATSDLDRPYEQNF. CDR3 nucleotide sequence: TGTGCCACCAGTGATTTAGACAGACCCTACGAGCAGAACTTC.

This clonotype was counted ten times or more. The rearrangement uses TRBV25-1 and TRBJ2-1; a weak D match, TRBD1 (5 bases). The CDR3 has 13 residues. V lost 6 bases to trimming and J lost 7 bases, with 13 bases between them. Germline V gene sequence: CDR1 MGHDK, CDR2 SYGVNS. CDR3: CASRGARGNEQFF. The CDR3, as DNA: TGTGCCAGCAGGGGTGCAAGGGGAAATGAGCAGTTCTTC.

This chain links TRBV7-9 with TRBJ1-2; D is unclear. Germline V lookup: CDR1 SEHNR, CDR2 FQNEAQ (reference sequence). V lost 10 bases and J lost 2, with 26 bases in between. This CDR3 has 17 residues. DNA of the CDR3: TGTGCCACCACCACCTATTTGGCTGTAACAGCGAACTATGGCTACACCTTC. It specifies CATTTYLAVTANYGYTF.

This clonotype was seen many times. V and J are TRBV6-2 or TRBV6-3 and TRBJ2-2, with unresolved D. The CDR3 length is 19 residues. Germline-derived CDR1 and CDR2 are MNHEY and SVGEGT. Trimming removed 7 bases at V and 6 bases at J, with 30 bases between. In nucleotides, the CDR3 is TGTGCCAGCAAATTATTCCACTCCTCGGTCCCAAAACTGGCCGGGGAGCTGTTTTTT. As protein: CASKLFHSSVPKLAGELFF.

This clonotype was observed a handful of times. The chain carries TRBV28 and TRBJ1-1; D may be TRBD1 (5 bases). V was trimmed by 1 base and J by 1 base, leaving 13 bases between them. The germline CDR1 and CDR2 sequences are MDHEN and SYDVKM. The CDR3 extends over 16 amino acids. CDR3: CASSLLRGWRNTEAFF. In DNA, the CDR3 is TGTGCCAGCAGTTTATTGCGGGGGTGGAGGAACACTGAAGCTTTCTTT. The variable domain in full, with the rest retrieved from reference TRBV28 and TRBJ1-1, is DVKVTQSSRYLVKRTGEKVFLECVQDMDHENMFWYRQDPGLGLRLIYFSYDVKMKEKGDIPEGYSVSREKKERFSLILESASTNQTSMYLCASSLLRGWRNTEAFFGQGTRLTVV.